This TCR beta chain was profiled in a study of graft-versus-host responses after intestinal transplantation. Study-level information: Recipients uniformly received anti-thymocyte globulin induction, followed by tacrolimus and steroids for roughly 3 years.

Germline CDR1 and CDR2: MGHRA and YSYEKL. The CDR3 contains 15 residues. J was trimmed by 4 bases and V by 6 bases; bases with no gene match: 11. Generated by immunoSEQ multiplex PCR, the TCRdb table keeps only in-frame clones and is missing some. The repertoire has around 7,700 clones, about 75% of them found once; the top ten carry 10% to 15%. Intraepithelial and lamina propria lymphocytes were isolated from graft specimens. The sample was ileum tissue, taken about 230 days after intestinal transplant. This chain links TRBV4-1 with TRBJ2-7, with 8 bases lining up with TRBD1. The TCR was taken from a human patient who received an intestinal transplant, so some T cells may come from the graft donor. The CDR3 region is CASRRFYRGAYEQYF. Written as DNA, the CDR3 is TGCGCCAGCAGGCGTTTTTACAGGGGGGCGTACGAGCAGTACTTC.